The 3 T cell receptor beta chains reported below all come from one sample, sequenced in a study of blood T cell repertoires in COVID-19. TCRdb's table, derived via immunoSEQ multiplex PCR, lists solely in-frame clones and lacks some. The sample yields tens of thousands of clones, roughly 87% seen once. The sample consisted of peripheral blood. These TCRs come from a human donor in a cohort sampled during active COVID-19.

The chain combines TRBV6-5 with TRBJ2-3; 10 positions match TRBD1. The CDR3 is made up of 15 amino acids. Germline CDR1 reads MNHEY; CDR2 reads SVGAGI. Trimming cost V 7 bases and J 6 bases; bases outside gene matches: 10. The DNA for the CDR3 is TGTGCCAGCACCGTGAGCCGGGACAGGGGCGATACGCAGTATTTT. Translated, it gives CASTVSRDRGDTQYF.

This chain uses TRBV6-6 with TRBJ1-4, with a tentative D call TRBD1 (6 bases). Germline V CDR1 and CDR2: MNHNY, SVGAGI (reference sequence). The CDR3 is 14 residues long. V was cut by 6 bases and J by 8 bases, with 16 bases left in between. CDR3 in DNA: TGTGCCAGCAGGAGGGGACAAGGAGGAGAAAAACTGTTTTTT. It encodes CASRRGQGGEKLFF.

The rearrangement uses TRBV9 and TRBJ1-2; D might be TRBD1 (5 bases). The germline V and J ends were trimmed by 1 base and 10 bases, with 11 bases remaining between them. The CDR3 loop spans 12 amino acids. Germline CDR1 and CDR2: SGDLS and YYNGEE. The CDR3 DNA follows: TGTGCCAGCAGCGTATTAGGCAGGGCCTACACCTTC. This gives the protein CASSVLGRAYTF. Looking up the rest from reference TRBV9 and TRBJ1-2 gives the full variable domain: DSGVTQTPKHLITATGQRVTLRCSPRSGDLSVYWYQQSLDQGLQFLIQYYNGEERAKGNILERFSAQQFPDLHSELNLSSLELGDSALYFCASSVLGRAYTFGSGTRLTVV.